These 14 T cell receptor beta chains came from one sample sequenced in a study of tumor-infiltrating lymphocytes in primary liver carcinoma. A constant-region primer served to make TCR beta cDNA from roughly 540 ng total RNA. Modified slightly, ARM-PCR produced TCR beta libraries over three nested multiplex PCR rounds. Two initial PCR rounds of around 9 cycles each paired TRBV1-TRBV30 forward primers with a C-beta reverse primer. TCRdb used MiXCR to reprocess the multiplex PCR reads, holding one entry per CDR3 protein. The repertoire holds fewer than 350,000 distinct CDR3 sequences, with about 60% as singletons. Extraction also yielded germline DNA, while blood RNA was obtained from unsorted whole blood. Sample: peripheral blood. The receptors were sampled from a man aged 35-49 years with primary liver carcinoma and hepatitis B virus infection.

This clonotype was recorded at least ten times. The DNA of the CDR3 is TGTGCCAGCAGCTTAGGGGGAACTGGACTAGCGGGGAACAATGAGCAGTTCTTC. This translates into CASSLGGTGLAGNNEQFF. This chain joins TRBV11-3 and TRBJ2-1; TRBD2 matches 12 bases. The V gene's germline CDR1 is SGHNT and CDR2 YENEEA. The V segment lost 1 base and the J segment 5 bases; nucleotides outside the gene matches: 9. CDR3 length: 18 amino acids.

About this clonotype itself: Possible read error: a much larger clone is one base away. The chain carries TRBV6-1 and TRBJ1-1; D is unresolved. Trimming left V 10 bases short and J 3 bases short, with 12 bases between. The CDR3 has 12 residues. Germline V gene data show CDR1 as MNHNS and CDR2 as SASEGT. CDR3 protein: CANSDRDTEAFF. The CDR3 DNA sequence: TGTGCCAACAGCGACCGGGACACTGAAGCTTTCTTT.

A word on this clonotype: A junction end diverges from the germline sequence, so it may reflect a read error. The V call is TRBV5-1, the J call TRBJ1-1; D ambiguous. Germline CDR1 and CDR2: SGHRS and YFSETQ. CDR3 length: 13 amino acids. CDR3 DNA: TGCGCCAGCAGTCTGACACCAGACACTGAAGGTTTCTTT. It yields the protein CASSLTPDTEGFF. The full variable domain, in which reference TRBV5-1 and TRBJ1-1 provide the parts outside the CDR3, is KAGVTQTPRYLIKTRGQQVTLSCSPISGHRSVSWYQQTPGQGLQFLFEYFSETQRNKGNFPGRFSGRQFSNSRSEMNVSTLELGDSALYLCASSLTPDTEGFFGQGTRLTVV.

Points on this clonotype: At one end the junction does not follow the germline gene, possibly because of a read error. The CDR3 DNA is TGTGCCAGCAGCTTAGCGGGATACGAGCGTGAGCAATTCTTC. Protein: CASSLAGYEREQFF. V is TRBV11-1 and J is TRBJ2-1; D is unresolved. From germline, CDR1 is SGHAT and CDR2 FQDESV (reference sequence). This CDR3 contains 14 residues.

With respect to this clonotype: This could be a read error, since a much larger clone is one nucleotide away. CDR3 loop: CSVEGGEGFVDTQYF. CDR3 nucleotide sequence: TGCAGCGTTGAAGGAGGGGAGGGCTTCGTAGATACGCAGTATTTT. The rearrangement links TRBV29-1 to TRBJ2-3; 7 bases fit TRBD2. Germline loops: CDR1 SQVTM, CDR2 ANQGSEA. The CDR3 has 15 residues. J gave up 5 bases and V 1 base, and 9 bases lay outside the gene matches.

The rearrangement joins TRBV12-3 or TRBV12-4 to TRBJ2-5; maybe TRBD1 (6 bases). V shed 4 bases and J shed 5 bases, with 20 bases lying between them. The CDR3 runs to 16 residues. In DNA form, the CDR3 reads TGTGCCAGCAGTTCCCGAGTCGGGACATCCTGGGAGACCCAGTACTTC. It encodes CASSSRVGTSWETQYF.

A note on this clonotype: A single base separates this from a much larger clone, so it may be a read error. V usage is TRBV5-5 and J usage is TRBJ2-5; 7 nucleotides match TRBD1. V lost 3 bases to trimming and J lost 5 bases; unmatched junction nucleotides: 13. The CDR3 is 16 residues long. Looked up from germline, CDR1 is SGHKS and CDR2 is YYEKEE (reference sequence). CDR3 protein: CASSSRQGSLLETQYF. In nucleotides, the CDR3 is TGTGCCAGCAGCTCTCGACAGGGTTCTTTGCTGGAGACCCAGTACTTC. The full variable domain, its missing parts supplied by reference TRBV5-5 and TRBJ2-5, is DAGVTQSPTHLIKTRGQQVTLRCSPISGHKSVSWYQQVLGQGPQFIFQYYEKEERGRGNFPDRFSARQFPNYSSELNVNALLLGDSALYLCASSSRQGSLLETQYFGPGTRLLVL.

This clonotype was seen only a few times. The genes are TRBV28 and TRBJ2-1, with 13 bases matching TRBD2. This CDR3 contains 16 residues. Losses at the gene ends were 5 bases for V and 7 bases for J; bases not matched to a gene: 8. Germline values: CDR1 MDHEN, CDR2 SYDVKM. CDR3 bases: TGTGCCAGCAGTGGGGTGACTAGCGGGAGGAGAAATGAGCAGTTCTTC. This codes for CASSGVTSGRRNEQFF.

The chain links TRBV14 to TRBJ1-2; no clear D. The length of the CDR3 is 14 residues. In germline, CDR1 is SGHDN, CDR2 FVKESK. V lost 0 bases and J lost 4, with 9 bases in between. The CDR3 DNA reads TGTGCCAGCAGCCAAGAGGTCGCTATCTATGGCTACACCTTC. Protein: CASSQEVAIYGYTF. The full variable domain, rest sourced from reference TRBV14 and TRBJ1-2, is EAGVTQFPSHSVIEKGQTVTLRCDPISGHDNLYWYRRVMGKEIKFLLHFVKESKQDESGMPNNRFLAERTGGTYSTLKVQPAELEDSGVYFCASSQEVAIYGYTFGSGTRLTVV.

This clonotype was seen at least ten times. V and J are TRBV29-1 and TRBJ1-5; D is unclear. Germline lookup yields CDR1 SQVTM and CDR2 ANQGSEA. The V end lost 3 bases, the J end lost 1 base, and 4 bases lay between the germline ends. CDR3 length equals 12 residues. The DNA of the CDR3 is TGCAGCGTTGAGTGCAGCAATCAGCCCCAGCATTTT. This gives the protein CSVECSNQPQHF. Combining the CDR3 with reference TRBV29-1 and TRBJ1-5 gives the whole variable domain SAVISQKPSRDICQRGTSLTIQCQVDSQVTMMFWYRQQPGQSLTLIATANQGSEATYESGFVIDKFPISRPNLTFSTLTVSNMSPEDSSIYLCSVECSNQPQHFGDGTRLSIL.

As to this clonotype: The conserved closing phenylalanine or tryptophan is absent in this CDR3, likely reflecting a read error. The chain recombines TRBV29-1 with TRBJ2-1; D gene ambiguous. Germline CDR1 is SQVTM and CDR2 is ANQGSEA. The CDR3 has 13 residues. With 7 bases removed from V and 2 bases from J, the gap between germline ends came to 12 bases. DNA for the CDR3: TGCAGCGCATCGACTGAAACCTACAATGAGCAGTTCATC. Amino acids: CSASTETYNEQFI.

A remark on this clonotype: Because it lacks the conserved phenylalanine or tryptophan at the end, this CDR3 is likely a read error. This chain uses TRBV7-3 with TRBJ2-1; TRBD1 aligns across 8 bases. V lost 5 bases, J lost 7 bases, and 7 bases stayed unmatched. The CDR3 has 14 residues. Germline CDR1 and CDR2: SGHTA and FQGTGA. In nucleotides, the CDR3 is TGTGCCAGCAGCCCATCAGGGGGCCAGAATGAGCAGTTCTCC. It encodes CASSPSGGQNEQFS.

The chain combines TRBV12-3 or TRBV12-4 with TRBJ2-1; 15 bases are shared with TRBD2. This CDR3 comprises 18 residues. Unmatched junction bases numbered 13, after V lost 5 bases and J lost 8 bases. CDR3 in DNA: TGTGCCAGCAGTCACGCGGGACTAGCGGGAGGCCAACACGATGAGCAGTTCTTC. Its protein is CASSHAGLAGGQHDEQFF.

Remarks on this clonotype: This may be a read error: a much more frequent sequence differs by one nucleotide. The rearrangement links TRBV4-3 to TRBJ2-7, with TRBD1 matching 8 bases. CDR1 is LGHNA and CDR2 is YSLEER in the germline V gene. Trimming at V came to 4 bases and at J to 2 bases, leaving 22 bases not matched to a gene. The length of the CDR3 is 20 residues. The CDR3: CASSPRQCRTGFGVPYEQYF. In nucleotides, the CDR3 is TGCGCCAGCAGCCCAAGACAGTGTAGGACAGGGTTTGGCGTTCCCTACGAGCAGTACTTC.